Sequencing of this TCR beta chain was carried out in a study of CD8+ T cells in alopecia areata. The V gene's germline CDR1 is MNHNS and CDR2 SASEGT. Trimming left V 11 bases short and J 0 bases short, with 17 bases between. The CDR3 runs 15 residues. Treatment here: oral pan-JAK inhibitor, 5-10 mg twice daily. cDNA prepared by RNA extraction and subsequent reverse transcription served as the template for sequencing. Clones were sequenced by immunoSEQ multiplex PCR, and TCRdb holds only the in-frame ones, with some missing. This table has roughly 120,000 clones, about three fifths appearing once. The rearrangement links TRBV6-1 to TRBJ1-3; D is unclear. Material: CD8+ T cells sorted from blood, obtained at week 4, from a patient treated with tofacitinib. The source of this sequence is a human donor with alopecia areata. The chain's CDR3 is CAHYSGYSSGNTIYF. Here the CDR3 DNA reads TGTGCCCACTATTCAGGTTACAGCTCTGGAAACACCATATATTTT.